This entry concerns a single T cell receptor (beta chain). Its antigen is undetermined. This sample was included in a study of Ad26.COV2.S vaccination and SARS-CoV-2 variants. Study information: The Ad26.COV2.S arm of the COV1001 trial was where the donor was placed. Notes on the study in general: Researchers cautioned that TCR breadth and depth analyses may have underestimated total T cell responses.

Treatment in this sample: some 20 received Ad26.COV2.S at low or high dose, single or two shots; roughly five received placebo; per-sample allocation not given. On day 63 after the first injection, vaccine and placebo recipients gave samples. Trimming removed 1 base at V and 2 bases at J, with 8 bases between. CDR3 length equals 15 residues. Germline CDR1 SEHNR, CDR2 FQNEAQ (reference sequence). Clones were read by immunoSEQ multiplex PCR, and TCRdb kept only the in-frame ones, dropping some. The sample lists 300,000 to 400,000 clones, about nine tenths occurring once. Sample: peripheral blood, taken in a trial of Ad26.COV2.S vaccine versus placebo. The receptor was isolated from a person aged 18-60 years who received the Ad26.COV2.S COVID-19 vaccine or a placebo. V gene TRBV7-9 combines with J gene TRBJ2-2, with TRBD1 as a possible D gene (6 bases). CDR3 nucleotides: TGTGCCAGCAGCTTAGACAGGGCTAACACCGGGGAGCTGTTTTTT. Translating it yields CASSLDRANTGELFF.